Reported below is one T cell receptor (beta chain). The antigen is not known. The sample belongs to a study of response to subunit inactivated influenza vaccine. Findings and caveats of the study: Only a handful of new T cells, the authors suggested, are recruited with each seasonal influenza vaccination.

The CDR3 contains 15 residues. CDR1 and CDR2 from the germline V gene are MDHEN and SYDVKM. With 6 bases clipped from V and 0 bases from J, the junction kept 8 bases outside the gene matches. TCRdb called the RT-PCR reads again in MiXCR, with one record for every CDR3 protein. Counted here are around 170,000 distinct CDR3 sequences, about 11% occurring once; the ten biggest clones make up around 40%. The TCR comes from a man aged 50-75 years who received an inactivated influenza vaccine. The specimen was CD8+ T cells sorted from PBMCs, collected roughly 24 months after vaccination. V gene TRBV28 combines with J gene TRBJ2-7; TRBD1 aligns across 7 bases. For the CDR3, the DNA is TGTGCCAGCAGCACACCCGGGACAGCCTCCTACGAGCAGTACTTC. This gives the protein CASSTPGTASYEQYF.